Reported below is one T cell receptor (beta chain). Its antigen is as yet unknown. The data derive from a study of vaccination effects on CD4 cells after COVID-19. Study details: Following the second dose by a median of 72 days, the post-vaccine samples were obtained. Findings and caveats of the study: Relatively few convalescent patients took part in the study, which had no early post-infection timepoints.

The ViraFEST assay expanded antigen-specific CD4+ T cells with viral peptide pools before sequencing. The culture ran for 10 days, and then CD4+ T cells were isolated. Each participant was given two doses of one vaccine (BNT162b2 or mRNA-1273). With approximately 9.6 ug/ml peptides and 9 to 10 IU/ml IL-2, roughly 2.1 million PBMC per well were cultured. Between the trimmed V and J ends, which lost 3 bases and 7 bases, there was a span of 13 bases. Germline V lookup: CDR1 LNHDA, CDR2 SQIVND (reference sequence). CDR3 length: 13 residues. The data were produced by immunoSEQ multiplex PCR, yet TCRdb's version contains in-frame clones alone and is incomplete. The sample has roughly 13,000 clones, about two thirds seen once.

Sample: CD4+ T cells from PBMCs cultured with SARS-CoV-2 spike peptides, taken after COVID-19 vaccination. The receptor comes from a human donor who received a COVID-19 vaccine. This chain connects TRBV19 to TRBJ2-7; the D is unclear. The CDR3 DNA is TGTGCCAGTAGTATTTTGCCCGGTGGAGAGCAGTACTTC. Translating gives CASSILPGGEQYF.